The clone carrying this TCR beta chain was detected only a few times. Its cognate antigen is unknown. This entry belongs to a study of T cell repertoires in cytomegalovirus infection. The CDR3 loop spans 15 amino acids. V shed 5 bases and J shed 4 bases, with 17 bases lying between them. Germline CDR1 and CDR2: SGHTA and FQGNSA. A single record per CDR3 protein comes from TCRdb applying MiXCR to the reads. The sample includes 450,000 to 550,000 distinct CDR3 sequences, roughly 46% of them seen just once. The sequence was obtained from a human donor in good health (CMV status not recorded). Some clones in this sample may be carry-over from other donors' samples. This material consisted of cultured PBMCs, taken from culture after CMV antigen stimulation. The chain joins TRBV7-2 to TRBJ1-2; maybe TRBD1 (6 bases). In DNA, the CDR3 is TGTGCCAGCAGCCCACCCACAGGGCTCGGCTATGGCTACACCTTC. Amino acids: CASSPPTGLGYGYTF.